This T cell receptor (beta chain) was found in a study of cytomegalovirus exposure and HLA in healthy donors. Across the study: An earlier analysis identified 120 million or so unique TCR beta sequences in 150 million to 200 million T cells. Study findings and constraints: Later analysis showed TCR association rates varying by HLA locus, highest for DRB1 and lowest for HLA-C. V- and J-gene trimming in TCR beta was tied to a missense DCLRE1C variant by an analysis performed later.

PCR primers comprised 60 Vbeta and 13 Jbeta primers. Here immunoSEQ multiplex PCR was the method, and the copy in TCRdb shows in-frame clones only, minus some. The data contain some 96,000 clones, roughly 78% of them singletons. The V gene lost 11 bases and the J gene lost 9 bases, with 11 bases spanning the gap. Germline V gene lookup returns CDR1 MNHNY and CDR2 SVGAGI (reference sequence). There are 10 residues in the CDR3. A remark on this clone: Its matching antigen is unknown.

The sample comprised PBMCs. The TCR originated in a woman between 55 and 75 years old in good health and CMV-seronegative. The chain combines TRBV6-6 with TRBJ1-5; tentative D call: TRBD1 (5 bases). Here the CDR3 DNA reads TGTGCCGGCCTGGGGCCGCCCCAGCATTTT. Protein product: CAGLGPPQHF.